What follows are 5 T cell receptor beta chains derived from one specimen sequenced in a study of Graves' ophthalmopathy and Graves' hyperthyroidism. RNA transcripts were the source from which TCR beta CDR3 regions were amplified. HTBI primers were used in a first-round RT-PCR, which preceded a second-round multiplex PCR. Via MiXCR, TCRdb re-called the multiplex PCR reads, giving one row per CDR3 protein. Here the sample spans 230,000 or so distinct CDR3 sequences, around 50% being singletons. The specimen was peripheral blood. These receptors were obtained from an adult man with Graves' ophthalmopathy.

The CDR3 here is CASSSSRVMQETQYF. CDR3 coding DNA: TGTGCCAGCAGCTCCTCGCGGGTGATGCAAGAGACCCAGTACTTC. The chain joins TRBV7-2 to TRBJ2-5, with D possibly being TRBD2 (5 bases). The CDR3 is 15 amino acids. V lost 4 bases and J lost 2, with 14 bases in between. CDR1 SGHTA and CDR2 FQGNSA come from the germline V gene.

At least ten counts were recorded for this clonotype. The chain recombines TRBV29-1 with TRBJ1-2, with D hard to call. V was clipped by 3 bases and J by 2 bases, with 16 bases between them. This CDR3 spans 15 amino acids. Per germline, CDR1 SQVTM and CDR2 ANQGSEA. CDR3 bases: TGCAGCGTTGATGGTCGAACTAGGGCAAACTATGGCTACACCTTC. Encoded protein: CSVDGRTRANYGYTF.

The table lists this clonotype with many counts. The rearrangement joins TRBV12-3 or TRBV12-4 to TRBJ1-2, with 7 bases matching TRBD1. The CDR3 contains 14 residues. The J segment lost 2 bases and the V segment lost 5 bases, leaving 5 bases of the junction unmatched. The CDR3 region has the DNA TGTGCCAGCAGTCCACCGGGACAGAACTATGGCTACACCTTC. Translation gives CASSPPGQNYGYTF.

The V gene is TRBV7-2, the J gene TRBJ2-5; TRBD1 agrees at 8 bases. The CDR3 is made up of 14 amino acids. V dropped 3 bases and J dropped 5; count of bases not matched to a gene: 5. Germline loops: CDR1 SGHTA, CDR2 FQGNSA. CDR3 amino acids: CASSFDRGGETQYF. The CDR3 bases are TGTGCCAGCAGCTTCGACAGGGGCGGTGAGACCCAGTACTTC.

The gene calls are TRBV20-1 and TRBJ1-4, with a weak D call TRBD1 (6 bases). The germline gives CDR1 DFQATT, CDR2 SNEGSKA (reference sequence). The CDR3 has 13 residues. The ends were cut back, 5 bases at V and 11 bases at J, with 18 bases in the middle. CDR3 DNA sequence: TGCAGTGCTGGGGAGGACAGTGGTAACAAACTGTTTTTT. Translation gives CSAGEDSGNKLFF.